The clone carrying this T cell receptor (beta chain) has only a few counts. Its antigen is unknown. Germline V gene sequence: CDR1 LGHNA, CDR2 YNFKEQ. V trimming: 5 bases; J trimming: 7 bases; junction bases outside the gene matches: 6. The CDR3 runs to 15 residues. The record originates from a study of memory CD4+ T cells and cytomegalovirus serostatus. About the study: Donors were healthy Belgian adults, under ten CMV seropositive and approximately 25 seronegative.

Study findings and constraints: The CMV-associated TCR signature appears largely within the CD4+ memory repertoire. Each of fewer than 80 CMV-associated TCRbeta sequences occurred in one to five individuals.

Single viable CD3+CD4+CD8-CD45RO+ cells were sorted as the memory CD4+ T cells. Original processing notes: Out-of-frame sequences were removed, leaving around 2.2 million distinct TCRbeta sequences. The protocol was immunoSEQ multiplex PCR, while the TCRdb copy is restricted to in-frame clones and leaves out a portion. From that table come the V and J calls and clone size; the DNA was used to work out D and trimming. The sample includes about 59,000 clones, about 81% seen only once; the top ten take 0.85% to 1.2%. The chain couples TRBV4-2 to TRBJ2-1, with 12 bases fitting TRBD2. The sample consisted of memory CD4+ T cells from blood. The TCR originated in an adult in good health and CMV-seronegative. CDR3 in DNA: TGTGCCAGCAGCAAGCCCACTAGCGGGAGGAATGAGCAGTTCTTC. Protein sequence: CASSKPTSGRNEQFF.